The TCR beta chain described here comes from a study of cytomegalovirus exposure and HLA in healthy donors. General study findings and limits: The tendency of first-cohort TCR clusters to co-occur in the 120 or so validation repertoires emerged from a later analysis.

The donors belonged to the roughly 120-subject validation cohort, separate from the approximately 670-subject first cohort. As regards this clone: Its antigen is currently unknown.

J lost 9 bases, V lost 0 bases, and 9 bases had no gene match. Germline CDR1 reads SGDLS; CDR2 reads YYNGEE. The CDR3 runs to 16 residues. Assay used: immunoSEQ multiplex PCR; TCRdb lists only in-frame clones, some missing. Among 150,000 to 200,000 clones listed, just under 85% were seen once. This chain joins TRBV9 and TRBJ2-2, with 9 bases lining up with TRBD1. The clonotype originates from a man younger than 45 in good health and CMV-seropositive. Sequenced input: PBMCs. DNA of the CDR3: TGTGCCAGCAGCGTAGGAGGACAGGGGATAAGCCGGGAGCTGTTTTTT. Amino acid sequence: CASSVGGQGISRELFF.